This entry lists 11 T cell receptor beta chains sequenced from one sample in a study of T cells in Graves' hyperthyroidism and ophthalmopathy (dated by TCRdb to the late 2010s). Library generation was performed with multiplex PCR. Sequencing was performed on an Illumina HiSeq 2000. The TCR beta CDR3 regions were amplified from the RNA transcripts. A first-round RT-PCR of the TCR CDR3 used the HTBI primer set with the Qiagen OneStep RT-PCR kit. The public reads were run again by TCRdb, first through fastp at Q25 and then through MiXCR, and only productive beta chains were kept. Rows with a matching CDR3 protein are joined into one entry that keeps the most common DNA and genes. Recorded for this sample are some 140,000 distinct CDR3 sequences; around 20% of them occurred a single time. Clones ranked in the top ten supply about 67% of the sample. The sample taken for sequencing was blood. The origin of the receptors is a woman aged 50 to 60 with Graves' hyperthyroidism that later progressed to Graves' ophthalmopathy.

This chain joins TRBV3-1 and TRBJ1-3; D is possibly TRBD1 (6 bases). Germline V CDR1 and CDR2: LGHDT, YNNKEL (reference sequence). V dropped 4 bases and J dropped 1 base, with 20 bases sitting between them. The CDR3 contains 18 residues. The CDR3 sequence is CASSPILGHSLSGNTIYF. CDR3 nucleotide sequence: TGTGCCAGCAGCCCCATTCTGGGACATTCCCTGTCTGGAAACACCATATATTTT.

V and J are TRBV11-3 and TRBJ2-1, with D perhaps given as TRBD1 or TRBD2 (5 bases each). The CDR3 sequence is 16 residues long. Trimming took 6 bases from V and 2 from J, leaving 17 bases between them. Germline assignment: CDR1 SGHNT and CDR2 YENEEA. The CDR3 nucleotides are TGTGCCAGCAGTCTAGTGGGGGAACCCCCCTACAATGAGCAGTTCTTC. This translates into CASSLVGEPPYNEQFF.

This clonotype was counted a few times. The V gene is TRBV15, the J gene TRBJ2-7; D possibly corresponds to TRBD2 (5 bases). Trimming took 0 bases from V and 1 from J, leaving 10 bases between them. The CDR3 loop spans 15 amino acids. Looked up from germline, CDR1 is LNHNV and CDR2 is YYDKDF (reference sequence). CDR3 region: CATSRDWAGSYEQYF. The CDR3 nucleotides are TGTGCCACCAGCAGAGATTGGGCGGGTTCCTACGAGCAGTACTTC. The variable domain in full, completed from reference TRBV15 and TRBJ2-7, reads DAMVIQNPRYQVTQFGKPVTLSCSQTLNHNVMYWYQQKSSQAPKLLFHYYDKDFNNEADTPDNFQSRRPNTSFCFLDIRSPGLGDTAMYLCATSRDWAGSYEQYFGPGTRLTVT.

This clonotype was found many times. The V gene is TRBV29-1, the J gene TRBJ2-3, with 13 bases aligning to TRBD2. Looked up from germline, CDR1 is SQVTM and CDR2 is ANQGSEA. CDR3 size: 15 residues. V was clipped by 6 bases and J by 6 bases; unmatched bases: 9. The chain's CDR3 is CSVAGLAGVRDTQYF. The CDR3 DNA sequence: TGCAGCGTCGCAGGACTAGCGGGGGTGCGGGATACGCAGTATTTT.

This chain links TRBV19 with TRBJ2-6; D gene unclear. This CDR3 spans 16 amino acids. The germline gives CDR1 LNHDA, CDR2 SQIVND (reference sequence). The V end was cut by 5 bases, the J end by 4 bases, with 15 bases between. The CDR3 is CASSPRTVYGANVLTF. CDR3 DNA: TGTGCCAGTAGTCCCAGGACGGTTTACGGGGCCAACGTCCTGACTTTC.

This clonotype has at least ten counts. The chain links TRBV5-1 to TRBJ1-1, with D possibly being TRBD1 (5 bases). The CDR3 has 15 residues. V was pared by 4 bases and J by 6 bases, with 19 bases between. Germline V gives CDR1 SGHRS, CDR2 YFSETQ. CDR3 sequence: CASSPRTRIGPEAFF. CDR3 in DNA: TGCGCCAGCAGCCCGCGGACACGGATTGGGCCTGAAGCTTTCTTT.

The V call is TRBV28, the J call TRBJ2-3, with TRBD2 as a possible D gene (7 bases). The CDR3 sequence is 16 residues long. Germline V lookup: CDR1 MDHEN, CDR2 SYDVKM. V was cut by 7 bases and J by 0 bases, with 17 bases left in between. CDR3 sequence (DNA): TGTGCCAGCACCTTAAGGGGGGGAGGGAGCACAGATACGCAGTATTTT. Translation gives CASTLRGGGSTDTQYF.

CDR3 coding DNA: TGTGCCAGCACCCCCTCGGGACAGGGACGACCTGGCTACACCTTC. Its translation is CASTPSGQGRPGYTF. V usage is TRBV27 and J usage is TRBJ1-2, with 9 bases identical to TRBD1. The junction had 13 bases not matched to a gene; V was cut back by 7 bases and J by 7 bases. The CDR3 spans 15 residues. Germline V gene sequence: CDR1 MNHEY, CDR2 SMNVEV (reference sequence).

This clonotype has ten or more counts. CDR3 bases: TGTGCCAGCAGCTTAAACGGGGGGAGGTTGAACACTGAAGCTTTCTTT. Amino acids: CASSLNGGRLNTEAFF. The V and J genes are TRBV7-3 and TRBJ1-1; TRBD1 might be the D (5 bases). The CDR3 runs to 16 residues. The germline V gene encodes CDR1 SGHTA and CDR2 FQGTGA. Trimming removed 1 base from V and 0 bases from J, with 12 bases in between.

CDR3 DNA sequence: TGTGCCACCAGTGACCGAGGACAGGGCCAAGAGACCCAGTACTTC. Protein sequence: CATSDRGQGQETQYF. This sequence joins TRBV24-1 and TRBJ2-5; TRBD1 agrees at 8 bases. The CDR3 has 15 amino acids. J gave up 1 base and V 4 bases, and 4 bases lay outside the gene matches. Per germline, CDR1 KGHDR and CDR2 SFDVKD.

The gene calls are TRBV5-1 and TRBJ2-3; D gene ambiguous. The CDR3 consists of 21 residues. The V gene lost 0 bases and the J gene lost 0 bases, with 26 bases spanning the gap. Per the germline V gene, CDR1 is SGHRS and CDR2 is YFSETQ. The CDR3 is CASSLDIPGQARRVSTDTQYF. CDR3 bases: TGCGCCAGCAGCTTGGACATTCCTGGGCAGGCTAGGAGAGTCAGCACAGATACGCAGTATTTT. The complete variable domain, with remaining parts taken from reference TRBV5-1 and TRBJ2-3, reads KAGVTQTPRYLIKTRGQQVTLSCSPISGHRSVSWYQQTPGQGLQFLFEYFSETQRNKGNFPGRFSGRQFSNSRSEMNVSTLELGDSALYLCASSLDIPGQARRVSTDTQYFGPGTRLTVL.